The rows below give T cell receptor beta chains drawn from one sample of a study of blood T cell repertoires in COVID-19. TCRdb's copy holds only in-frame clones and misses some; the assay was immunoSEQ multiplex PCR. This repertoire shows about 270,000 clones, just under 90% found once; its top ten account for roughly 4.3%. The source material was PBMCs or T cells enriched from blood (not recorded which). The receptors here all came from a woman aged 25 to 39 with acute COVID-19. The CDR3 runs from the conserved cysteine through the conserved F or W. A D gene is named only where the DNA matches it firmly. Clone size is stated in some rows and not others, as once, few, many or a class when expanded.

TRBJ2-2 | once | 16 | TRBD2 | TRBV19 | TGTGCCAGTAGTATTTTCACTAGCGGTGCCACCGGGGAGCTGTTTTTT | CASSIFTSGATGELFF
TRBJ1-5 | - | 18 | - | TRBV5-4 | TGTGCCAGCAGTGCCTCGGGAAATAGGTATACGGGCAATCAGCCCCAGCATTTT | CASSASGNRYTGNQPQHF
TRBJ1-6 | once | 15 | - | TRBV7-8 | TGTGCCAGCAGCTTGGCCGGACTAAGAGGTTCACCCCTCCACTTT | CASSLAGLRGSPLHF
TRBJ1-2 | - | 14 | TRBD1 | TRBV5-1 | TGCGCCAGCAGCACCGACAGGGACCTTTATGGCTACACCTTC | CASSTDRDLYGYTF
TRBJ1-1 | - | 13 | TRBD1 | TRBV5-6 | TGTGCCAGCAGCTTGGGGACAGGGGAGCGAGCTTTCTTT | CASSLGTGERAFF
TRBJ2-3 | - | 13 | - | TRBV30 | TGTGCCTGGACTAGCGTTAGCACAGATACGCAGTATTTT | CAWTSVSTDTQYF
TRBJ1-1 | - | 16 | - | TRBV28 | TGTGCCAGCAGCCCCGACGCGGGGGGCTGGGACACTGAAGCTTTCTTT | CASSPDAGGWDTEAFF
TRBJ2-3 | - | 14 | - | TRBV19 | TGTGCCAGTAGTATAGGGGGGGGCACAGATACGCAGTATTTT | CASSIGGGTDTQYF
TRBJ2-7 | - | 16 | TRBD1 | TRBV19 | TGTGCCAGTAGTTCGACCGCAGACAGGGCGTCCTACGAGCAGTACTTC | CASSSTADRASYEQYF
TRBJ2-7 | once | 9 | - | TRBV11-2 | TGTGCCAGCAAAGCCGAGCAGTACTTC | CASKAEQYF
TRBJ2-3 | - | 14 | - | TRBV5-4 | TGTGCCAGCAGCTCTAGACAGGTTACAGATACGCAGTATTTT | CASSSRQVTDTQYF
TRBJ1-6 | - | 17 | TRBD1 | TRBV5-1 | TGCGCCAGCAGCTTGTGGGACCGACAGGGGAATAATTCACCCCTCCACTTT | CASSLWDRQGNNSPLHF
TRBJ2-2 | - | 16 | - | TRBV27 | TGTGCCAGCAGTTTGTTGACACCTCTGTACACCGGGGAGCTGTTTTTT | CASSLLTPLYTGELFF
TRBJ2-1 | - | 16 | - | TRBV6-5 | TGTGCCAGCAGTTTCCGGGTCCTTAGCTCCTACAATGAGCAGTTCTTC | CASSFRVLSSYNEQFF
TRBJ2-3 | - | 13 | - | TRBV7-9 | TGTGCCAGCAGCCCTCTCGCGTCAGATACGCAGTATTTT | CASSPLASDTQYF
TRBJ2-3 | once | 16 | - | TRBV28 | TGTGCCAGCAGTTTAGTTAGACAGTCAGGGGCAGATACGCAGTATTTT | CASSLVRQSGADTQYF
TRBJ2-3 | - | 15 | - | TRBV4-1 | TGCGCCAGCAGCCACAGAGGGCAGGGCACAGATACGCAGTATTTT | CASSHRGQGTDTQYF
TRBJ2-7 | once | 15 | TRBD2 | TRBV6-5 | TGTGCCAGCAGAGAGACTCCGGGACTATCCTACGAGCAGTACTTC | CASRETPGLSYEQYF
TRBJ2-7 | - | 15 | TRBD1 | TRBV5-1 | TGCGCCAGCAGCTTGGGACAGGGGGCTTCCTACGAGCAGTACTTC | CASSLGQGASYEQYF
TRBJ1-2 | - | 15 | TRBD1 | TRBV24-1 | TGTGCCACCAGTGATTCGGGACAGGTTGGGGAGCGCTACACCTTC | CATSDSGQVGERYTF
TRBJ2-3 | - | 14 | TRBD1 | TRBV27 | TGTGCCAGCAGATGGGGACAGAGCACAGATACGCAGTATTTT | CASRWGQSTDTQYF
TRBJ2-1 | - | 16 | - | TRBV28 | TGTGCCAGCACCCCTCGCAAAGGACTACCCTACAATGAGCAGTTCTTC | CASTPRKGLPYNEQFF
TRBJ2-3 | - | 16 | TRBD2 | TRBV28 | TGTGCCAGCAGTACTCTAGCGGGAGAAGATCTAGATACGCAGTATTTT | CASSTLAGEDLDTQYF
TRBJ2-1 | - | 17 | TRBD1 | TRBV7-6 | TGTGCCAGCAGTTCATTCCCGGGACAGGGGGCTTACAATGAGCAGTTCTTC | CASSSFPGQGAYNEQFF
TRBJ1-3 | - | 14 | - | TRBV2 | TGTGCCAGCTTCCCCCTTCCCTCTGGAAACACCATATATTTT | CASFPLPSGNTIYF
TRBJ2-7 | - | 15 | - | TRBV15 | TGTGCCACCAGCATGAAGTACGGAGGATCCTACGAGCAGTACTTC | CATSMKYGGSYEQYF
TRBJ1-2 | once | 17 | - | TRBV5-4 | TGTGCCAGCAGCTTGTCCCCCCCCCGGGGAGGGGACTATGGCTACACCTTC | CASSLSPPRGGDYGYTF
TRBJ2-2 | - | 15 | TRBD2 | TRBV19 | TGTGCCAGTAGAGCCGGGACTAGCGACACCGGGGAGCTGTTTTTT | CASRAGTSDTGELFF
TRBJ2-2 | - | 14 | - | TRBV24-1 | TGTGCCACCAGTGGGGACTGGAACACCGGGGAGCTGTTTTTT | CATSGDWNTGELFF